Listed below are T cell receptor beta chains from one sample, sequenced in a study of blood T cell repertoires in COVID-19. The repertoire was sequenced with immunoSEQ multiplex PCR; TCRdb's copy has only in-frame clones and lacks some. The table has about 330,000 clones, more than 75% seen once. The source material was peripheral blood. The receptors stem from a woman in her 50s with active or convalescent COVID-19. Both conserved end residues are part of each CDR3. A D gene is named only where the DNA matches it firmly. Where a row states a size, it is once, few, many or the class of an expanded clone; other rows omit it.

abundance: -; j_gene: TRBJ2-1; v_gene: TRBV6-5; d_gene: -; CDR3aa: CASSPPGNEQFF; CDR3nt: TGTGCCAGCAGCCCCCCAGGGAATGAGCAGTTCTTC
abundance: -; j_gene: TRBJ2-7; v_gene: TRBV9; d_gene: -; CDR3aa: CASSVGDGIYEQYF; CDR3nt: TGTGCCAGCAGCGTAGGTGACGGGATATACGAGCAGTACTTC
abundance: -; j_gene: TRBJ1-5; v_gene: TRBV14; d_gene: -; CDR3aa: CASSQGTGFNQPQHF; CDR3nt: TGTGCCAGCAGCCAAGGTACAGGGTTCAATCAGCCCCAGCATTTT
abundance: -; j_gene: TRBJ2-7; v_gene: TRBV12-5; d_gene: TRBD1; CDR3aa: CASGRTGQGSFYEQYF; CDR3nt: TGTGCTAGTGGCAGGACCGGACAGGGGAGTTTCTACGAGCAGTACTTC
abundance: -; j_gene: TRBJ1-5; v_gene: TRBV7-7; d_gene: TRBD1; CDR3aa: CASSRWDSHRPDHSNQPQHF; CDR3nt: TGTGCTAGCAGCCGCTGGGACAGCCATAGACCCGATCATAGCAATCAGCCCCAGCATTTT
abundance: -; j_gene: TRBJ2-7; v_gene: TRBV6-5; d_gene: TRBD1; CDR3aa: CASSSRQGPPLYEQYF; CDR3nt: TGTGCCAGCAGTTCCCGACAGGGGCCACCTCTATACGAGCAGTACTTC
abundance: -; j_gene: TRBJ2-7; v_gene: TRBV7-2; d_gene: TRBD1; CDR3aa: CASSWDRGKIYEQYF; CDR3nt: TGTGCCAGCAGCTGGGACAGGGGAAAAATCTACGAGCAGTACTTC
abundance: -; j_gene: TRBJ2-4; v_gene: TRBV4-3; d_gene: -; CDR3aa: CASSQGTGSANIQYF; CDR3nt: TGCGCCAGCAGCCAAGGAACGGGTAGCGCGAACATTCAGTACTTC
abundance: -; j_gene: TRBJ2-1; v_gene: TRBV5-4; d_gene: TRBD2; CDR3aa: CASSLTSGYNEQFF; CDR3nt: TGTGCCAGCAGCTTAACTAGCGGATACAATGAGCAGTTCTTC
abundance: once; j_gene: TRBJ2-1; v_gene: TRBV5-1; d_gene: TRBD2; CDR3aa: CASSLDVAGVGYNEQFF; CDR3nt: TGCGCCAGCAGCTTGGACGTAGCGGGAGTGGGCTACAATGAGCAGTTCTTC
abundance: -; j_gene: TRBJ2-2; v_gene: TRBV4-3; d_gene: TRBD1; CDR3aa: CASSRSLLQGVGELFF; CDR3nt: TGCGCCAGCAGCCGCTCTCTCCTTCAGGGGGTCGGGGAGCTGTTTTTT
abundance: once; j_gene: TRBJ1-1; v_gene: TRBV18; d_gene: TRBD1; CDR3aa: CASSPYTTGAEAFF; CDR3nt: TGTGCCAGCTCACCATACACTACAGGGGCTGAAGCTTTCTTT
abundance: once; j_gene: TRBJ1-2; v_gene: TRBV12-3/TRBV12-4; d_gene: -; CDR3aa: CASSLFQNYGYTF; CDR3nt: TGTGCCAGCAGTTTATTCCAGAACTATGGCTACACCTTC
abundance: -; j_gene: TRBJ1-1; v_gene: TRBV3-1/TRBV3-2; d_gene: TRBD1; CDR3aa: CASSLQDRKGTEAFF; CDR3nt: TGTGCCAGCAGCCTACAGGACAGGAAGGGGACTGAAGCTTTCTTT
abundance: -; j_gene: TRBJ1-1; v_gene: TRBV28; d_gene: -; CDR3aa: CASSLLGLQGLDTEAFF; CDR3nt: TGTGCCAGCAGTTTATTGGGCCTGCAGGGGTTGGACACTGAAGCTTTCTTT
abundance: -; j_gene: TRBJ1-2; v_gene: TRBV19; d_gene: -; CDR3aa: CASRWRAEAPYGYTF; CDR3nt: TGTGCCAGTAGGTGGAGGGCCGAAGCTCCATATGGCTACACCTTC
abundance: -; j_gene: TRBJ1-1; v_gene: TRBV18; d_gene: TRBD1; CDR3aa: CASSPWGTGEKTEAFF; CDR3nt: TGTGCCAGCTCACCCTGGGGGACAGGGGAGAAGACTGAAGCTTTCTTT
abundance: -; j_gene: TRBJ2-1; v_gene: TRBV24-1; d_gene: TRBD2; CDR3aa: CATSGIAGGVEQFF; CDR3nt: TGTGCCACCAGTGGGATCGCGGGAGGGGTTGAGCAGTTCTTC
abundance: -; j_gene: TRBJ2-5; v_gene: TRBV3-1/TRBV3-2; d_gene: TRBD2; CDR3aa: CASSHVTSGGGRPEETQYF; CDR3nt: TGTGCCAGCAGCCACGTGACTAGCGGGGGGGGAAGGCCAGAAGAGACCCAGTACTTC
abundance: -; j_gene: TRBJ1-1; v_gene: TRBV9; d_gene: TRBD1; CDR3aa: CASSVGAGTVNTEAFF; CDR3nt: TGTGCCAGCAGCGTAGGTGCCGGGACAGTCAACACTGAAGCTTTCTTT
abundance: -; j_gene: TRBJ2-5; v_gene: TRBV7-8; d_gene: -; CDR3aa: CASSHDLNRETQYF; CDR3nt: TGTGCCAGCAGTCACGATCTTAATCGGGAGACCCAGTACTTC
abundance: -; j_gene: TRBJ1-2; v_gene: TRBV29-1; d_gene: TRBD1; CDR3aa: CSVVRDRGQDYTF; CDR3nt: TGCAGCGTTGTCAGGGACAGGGGGCAGGACTACACCTTC